This T cell receptor beta chain was recorded in a study of T cell responses to AZD1222 COVID-19 vaccine (dated by TCRdb to 2020 to 2023). About the full investigation: TCR sequencing covered fewer than 250 trial participants: about 210 given two doses of AZD1222 and 26 given two doses of MenACWY control vaccine. Trial participants were enrolled by age into subgroups of 18-55, 56-69 and 70-plus years, and approximately 150, 30 and 60 TCR-sequenced participants, respectively, were included in these subgroups.

What this sample's time point label stands for: about 28 days (+/-7) after the second vaccine dose. AZD1222 recipients given second doses at about 4 weeks or at about 12 weeks were pooled, since spike-specific TCR depth and breadth were not found to differ between the two schedules. The vaccinee samples were drawn from two UK trials, COV001 and COV002, one of which was a single-blind randomized controlled phase 2/3 trial testing AZD1222 (ChAdOx1 nCoV-19) in healthy adults. For TCRbeta chain sequencing, PBMC samples were collected from trial participants at day 0 and at day 28 after the second dose. Study-wide conclusions, independent of this receptor: In the small 56-69-year group, the increase in depth fell short of significance, most likely because of low power. Because no day 14 peak-response samples were available, repertoires were characterized only after the peak T cell response. After two AZD1222 doses, spike-specific TCR breadth and depth were significantly higher than at day 0 and than in MenACWY recipients. CD4 TCRs associated with the vaccine covered the entire spike protein, and the dominant responses were in regions 160-218 and 743-854. Participants were mostly white British and included more females than males, and it was suggested by the authors that clonal diversity may have been underestimated. Only six AZD1222 recipients were SARS-CoV-2 seropositive at baseline, limiting conclusions about previously exposed vaccinees. Reportedly, close to half of the unique spike-specific TCRs recognized epitopes lying outside the regions that are mutated in the B.1.351 and B.1.1.7 variants.

Taken from cysteine to phenylalanine, the CDR3 has 15 residues. The sequence is cut down to CDR3 DNA, 45 bases in frame from base 1. The CDR1 and CDR2 encoded by the germline V gene (reference sequence) are LNHDA and SQIVND. The junction carries 9 bases between V and J, which are trimmed by 3 bases and 0 bases respectively. As concerns this clone: This receptor's antigen is unknown. Per-nucleotide qualities are absent, and no much larger clonotype sits a single base away.

The CDR3 regions of human TCRbeta chains were subjected to immunosequencing. The original methods were these. Repertoire TCRs were checked for matches against a reference library of SARS-CoV-2-specific TCRs that had been generated using the MIRA antigen-specificity platform. Breadth was defined as the fraction of unique TCRs that were SARS-CoV-2-associated. Depth was defined as the fraction of total T cells that were SARS-CoV-2-associated. Using the MIRA data, each spike-specific TCR was assigned both to the spike region to which the TCR was reactive and to a CD4 or CD8 class. Log10-transformed breadth and depth values were compared by one-way ANOVA with Sidak's multiple comparisons tests. The immuneACCESS repertoire file appears here via TCRdb, limited to in-frame rearrangements. These files lack a portion of the clones; in checked studies, under half of the deficit traces to unresolved V genes, and the cause of the others is not known. V and J calls and clone size are copied from that table; D and trimming were computed from the DNA. Here the sample has about 150,000 clones; approximately 92% occur a single time. The biggest ten clones account for roughly 7.1% of the sample.

The chain is encoded by TRBV19 joined to TRBJ1-5, with the D gene call left open. This receptor was identified in an adult who received the AZD1222 COVID-19 vaccine. The sequencing here drew on peripheral blood, taken 28 days after the second AZD1222 dose. The nucleotide sequence reads TGTGCCAGTAGTATCGACGACGGTAGCAATCAGCCCCAGCATTTT. It specifies CASSIDDGSNQPQHF. Full variable domain (CDR3 extended with the reference TRBV19 and TRBJ1-5 proteins): DGGITQSPKYLFRKEGQNVTLSCEQNLNHDAMYWYRQDPGQGLRLIYYSQIVNDFQKGDIAEGYSVSREKKESFPLTVTSAQKNPTAFYLCASSIDDGSNQPQHFGDGTRLSIL.